The entry below describes one TCR beta chain. This clone has only a few counts. Its antigen is not yet known. Base qualities are not recorded, but no much larger clone differs from it by a single base. This sample stems from a study of CD8+ T cells in alopecia areata (dated by TCRdb to 2017 to 2018). Study-level background: Treated patients were enrolled in an open-label pilot trial of oral tofacitinib, 5 to 10 mg twice daily, for moderate-to-severe alopecia areata. Patients on tofacitinib were biopsied at baseline and after 4 and 24 weeks of treatment, and several of the patients also had a later scalp biopsy. Tofacitinib was given for 6 to 18 months, followed by 6 months of follow-up off drug to assess delayed response and recurrence. The study used high-throughput TCRbeta sequencing to examine T cell clonal expansion in alopecia areata, in both the C3H/HeJ mouse model and human patients. Clonality in the scalp was compared among normal scalp (n=4), patchy alopecia areata scalp (n=8), and alopecia totalis/universalis scalp (n=8). In treated patients, disease severity was measured using the SALT score, which gives the percentage of scalp surface area affected. immunoSEQ multiplex PCR using 35 Vbeta forward primers and 13 Jbeta reverse primers was used to amplify TCRbeta CDR3 regions. In humans, TCRbeta sequencing was performed on scalp tissue and on sorted CD4+ and CD8+ peripheral blood T cells from healthy controls and from patients with patchy or totalis/universalis alopecia areata. RNA was obtained with the PAXgene miRNA kit for fixed scalp, the miRNeasy kit for PBMCs, and the RNeasy kit for mouse skin. Results and caveats for the whole study, not just this receptor: Resident alphabeta T cells in normal human skin are also sequenced, complicating scalp TCR repertoire analysis, unlike mouse skin dominated by gammadelta T cells. Scalp clonality and the number of expanded CD8+ clones among the top 100 scalp clones were significantly decreased by tofacitinib. Higher clonality and more expanded CD8+ clones were observed in lesional scalp than in normal scalp, particularly in alopecia totalis/universalis, a finding suggestive of antigenic drive. During tofacitinib treatment, many expanded lesional clones remained in scalp and blood, and this persistence may partly explain relapse after treatment is stopped. TCR sequences shared between patients were less clear than in mice, possibly partly because of HLA diversity in the patient population. Because the treated cohort was small and included a single nonresponder, larger studies are needed to assess links between baseline CD8+ expansion and response.

From the germline V gene, CDR1 is MNHEY and CDR2 is SVGAGI. Between the V and J ends, shortened by 9 bases and 4 bases respectively, the junction contains 18 bases. Counted from cysteine to phenylalanine, this CDR3 has 15 amino acids. CDR3 DNA only is kept here, 45 bases in frame from base 1. What the time point label conveys for this sample: 20 to 30 weeks on oral tofacitinib. The sample's treatment or condition, from its label and the paper: oral pan-JAK inhibitor, 5-10 mg twice daily. Peripheral blood and lesional scalp punch biopsies were obtained from patients with alopecia areata. PBMCs were isolated by density centrifugation and stained for CD3, CD4 and CD8, after which CD4+ and CD8+ T cells were sorted on a FACSAria. The receptor library was made with the immunoSEQ multiplex PCR assay. RNA was extracted from all samples and reverse transcribed into cDNA as template for TCR sequencing. SuperScript III was used to make first-strand cDNA, primed with a 2:1 mix of oligo-dT and random hexamers. A synthetic immune receptor repertoire was used to gauge amplification bias, and whatever bias remained was removed computationally. Per the source publication's procedure: Raw reads were preprocessed to remove errors, and CDR3 was defined by IMGT conventions from the conserved cysteine to phenylalanine. To get clonality, Shannon entropy was normalized by log2 of the number of productive unique TCRs and the result was subtracted from 1. Whether each scalp clone was CD4 or CD8 was inferred by checking scalp TCRbeta sequences against the CD4 and CD8 repertoires from sorted blood. TCRdb retrieved this table from immuneACCESS and kept in-frame rearrangements only. Not all clones are present; in checked studies, unresolved V genes account for under half, and no reason is known for the remainder. That table supplies the V and J calls and clone size; D and trimming were determined from the DNA. The sample profile shows some 170,000 clones; about 55% of them were found once. Less than 14% of the sample goes to the ten largest clones.

The chain couples TRBV6-5 to TRBJ2-2, and possibly TRBD1, on 6 matching bases. Sample: CD8+ T cells sorted from blood, taken at week 24, from a patient treated with tofacitinib. The TCR originated in a human donor with alopecia areata. In nucleotide form, the sequence is TGTGCCAGTCGTCACCGGGACACGGTCACCGGGGAGCTGTTTTTT. Translated, this gives CASRHRDTVTGELFF.